This T cell receptor beta chain is drawn from a study of T cells after yellow fever vaccination (dated 2019 in TCRdb). At the level of the whole study: Libraries from fractions with low cell numbers were prepared with the SMART-Seq v4 Ultra Low Input RNA kit. Bulk TCR alpha and beta repertoires were sequenced longitudinally to track T-cell clones before and after primary and booster YFV17D yellow fever vaccination. Two healthy male donors made up the cohort, one aged 18 to 29 years and the other aged 30 to 40 years. Bulk PBMC replicates and cell subsets were isolated from blood drawn at multiple timepoints before and after both primary and secondary immunization.

Details on this clonotype: The specificity of this receptor is unknown. Base qualities are not provided; no much larger clone lies one nucleotide away.

Synthesis of TCR cDNA relied on 5'RACE template switching, a step that introduced a universal primer site along with unique molecular identifiers. Priming for cDNA synthesis came from both the TCR alpha and TCR beta constant segments. Two PCR steps were used to amplify libraries, with sample barcodes and sequencing adapters being added in the second step. Sequencing of the libraries was done on either Illumina HiSeq 2500 (2x100 bp) or NovaSeq (2x150 bp). Per the authors' processing: MIGEC was used to demultiplex reads and collapse the reads into UMI consensus sequences, and MiXCR was used for V(D)J alignment. Vaccine-responding clonotypes were defined with edgeR using replicate PBMC samples, requiring FDR below 0.01 and a log2 fold change above 5 up to day 15. CD4 or CD8 identity was assigned to each bulk clonotype according to whether the clonotype was present at higher abundance in the sequenced CD4 repertoire or the sequenced CD8 repertoire. Starting from the raw public reads, TCRdb applied fastp trimming at Q25, assembled clones with MiXCR and retained in-frame beta chains. Each CDR3 protein appears once, grouped with its most common genes and DNA. What appears here as the V and J calls and clone size reflects TCRdb's work, not the paper's. Counted in this sample were hundreds of thousands of distinct CDR3 sequences; around a fifth of them appeared once. The ten biggest clones cover roughly 16% of the sample.

Per the publication, the treatment or condition label means: live attenuated yellow fever vaccine strain. At every blood-draw timepoint, two biological replicates of bulk PBMCs were collected. A standard Ficoll-Paque protocol was used to isolate PBMCs from peripheral blood. TriZol was used to extract RNA from bulk PBMCs, from CD4 and CD8 fractions, and from dextramer-positive and dextramer-negative fractions. General study outcomes and caveats: After the booster, most clones that had expanded after primary vaccination were detected again (approximately 95% of CD4 and under 90% of CD8), suggesting broad maintenance of memory. A small share of clonotypes occurred in both CD4 and CD8 compartments, likely arising from convergent recombination. Because abundant contaminating clonotypes from the bulk population could be contained in FACS-sorted repertoires, computational filtering was required. Compared with the primary T-cell response, the secondary T-cell response was faster but weaker, reaching its peak on day 5 rather than on day 15. Because only two donors were included in the study, the extent to which the findings can be generalized is limited.

From cysteine to phenylalanine, the CDR3 is 16 amino acids long. Only CDR3 DNA is held: 48 bases, read in frame from base 1. CDR1 and CDR2, looked up from the germline V gene, are MDHEN and SYDVKM. V gives up 6 bases and J gives up 5 bases, and the segment between their germline ends measures 20 bases. The clonotype comes from a man aged 18 to 29 who received the YFV17D yellow fever vaccine. The material was PBMCs, obtained more than 20 days after the first yellow fever vaccination. This chain joins TRBV28 to TRBJ2-1, with the D segment possibly TRBD1 or TRBD2, each aligning over 5 bases. In nucleotide form, the sequence is TGTGCCAGCAGCCCGTGGTCGGGGCTAGAGCACAATGAGCAGTTCTTC. Translated, it reads CASSPWSGLEHNEQFF. Joined to the reference TRBV28 and TRBJ2-1 proteins, this CDR3 gives the full variable domain: DVKVTQSSRYLVKRTGEKVFLECVQDMDHENMFWYRQDPGLGLRLIYFSYDVKMKEKGDIPEGYSVSREKKERFSLILESASTNQTSMYLCASSPWSGLEHNEQFFGPGTRLTVL.